The 27 T cell receptor beta chains reported below all come from one sample, sequenced in a study of T cells in Graves' hyperthyroidism and ophthalmopathy. TCR beta CDR3 regions were amplified from RNA. During a first-round RT-PCR of the TCR CDR3, the HTBI primer set was used. TCRdb processed the multiplex PCR reads anew with MiXCR; each CDR3 protein has one entry. Among 550,000 to 850,000 distinct CDR3 sequences listed, roughly a sixth were seen once. Sequenced sample: blood. All receptors come from a woman aged 45-59 years with Graves' hyperthyroidism that later progressed to Graves' ophthalmopathy.

The V call is TRBV5-1, the J call TRBJ1-2; 10 positions agree with TRBD1. The germline V gene has CDR1 SGHRS and CDR2 YFSETQ. Trimming took 3 bases from V and 4 from J; bases not matched to a gene: 15. There are 18 residues in the CDR3. This CDR3 is CASSWSSRDRGEGYGYTF. DNA of the CDR3: TGCGCCAGCAGCTGGTCGTCCCGGGACAGGGGTGAAGGCTATGGCTACACCTTC.

In its sample, this clonotype was seen a few times. The gene calls are TRBV12-3 or TRBV12-4 and TRBJ1-1, with a tentative D call TRBD1 (5 bases). The V end was cut by 1 base, the J end by 5 bases, with 17 bases between. This CDR3 is built from 16 residues. The CDR3 sequence: CASSLVSGRRTTEAFF. Here the CDR3 DNA reads TGTGCCAGCAGTTTAGTATCGGGACGGCGTACGACTGAAGCTTTCTTT.

The chain is built from TRBV13 and TRBJ1-6; 8 nucleotides align to TRBD1. The CDR3 has 17 amino acids. V lost 4 bases, J lost 6 bases, and 11 bases stayed unmatched. Germline assignment: CDR1 PRHDT and CDR2 FYEKMQ (reference sequence). The CDR3 nucleotides are TGTGCCAGCAGCTCCACCCTGACAGGGGCTACTAATTCACCCCTCCACTTT. As protein: CASSSTLTGATNSPLHF.

This clonotype occurred many times. This chain joins TRBV5-6 and TRBJ2-3; 8 bases map to TRBD2. This CDR3 has 17 residues. Germline V lookup: CDR1 SGHDT, CDR2 YYEEEE. Trimming cost V 4 bases and J 5 bases; bases outside gene matches: 15. CDR3 residues: CASSTSIRGGPRDTQYF. Here the CDR3 DNA reads TGTGCCAGCAGCACCTCGATCCGGGGGGGGCCCCGAGATACGCAGTATTTT.

There are many counts of this clonotype. This sequence joins TRBV5-1 and TRBJ2-5; D could derive from TRBD1 or TRBD2 (5 bases each). Per the germline V gene, CDR1 is SGHRS and CDR2 is YFSETQ. The V end was cut by 4 bases, the J end by 1 base, with 11 bases between. This CDR3 contains 14 residues. The CDR3 sequence is CASSRTGLQETQYF. DNA for the CDR3: TGCGCCAGCAGCCGGACGGGGCTCCAAGAGACCCAGTACTTC. Looking up the rest from reference TRBV5-1 and TRBJ2-5 gives the full variable domain: KAGVTQTPRYLIKTRGQQVTLSCSPISGHRSVSWYQQTPGQGLQFLFEYFSETQRNKGNFPGRFSGRQFSNSRSEMNVSTLELGDSALYLCASSRTGLQETQYFGPGTRLLVL.

This clonotype was seen a handful of times. V gene TRBV27 combines with J gene TRBJ2-2; D is undetermined. The CDR3 is made up of 13 amino acids. CDR1 and CDR2 from the germline V gene are MNHEY and SMNVEV (reference sequence). V was cut by 0 bases and J by 7 bases, with 6 bases left in between. CDR3 bases: TGTGCCAGCAGTTTATCGAACGTCGGGGAGCTGTTTTTT. Translated: CASSLSNVGELFF.

In its sample, this clonotype was seen many times. This chain joins TRBV29-1 and TRBJ1-1; D is uncertain. This CDR3 region has 13 residues. Germline-derived CDR1 and CDR2 are SQVTM and ANQGSEA. V gave up 7 bases and J gave up 0 bases, with 12 bases separating them. The CDR3 DNA sequence: TGCAGCGCGACATCATCCGTGAACACTGAAGCTTTCTTT. This encodes CSATSSVNTEAFF.

This clonotype was observed a few times. This chain joins TRBV5-1 and TRBJ1-4; 7 bases line up with TRBD1. Trimming cost V 4 bases and J 10 bases; bases outside gene matches: 10. This CDR3 comprises 14 residues. Germline lookup yields CDR1 SGHRS and CDR2 YFSETQ. CDR3: CASSTLGQDGKLFF. In nucleotides, the CDR3 is TGCGCCAGCAGCACTCTCGGACAGGACGGAAAACTGTTTTTT. Full variable domain (missing parts from reference TRBV5-1 and TRBJ1-4): KAGVTQTPRYLIKTRGQQVTLSCSPISGHRSVSWYQQTPGQGLQFLFEYFSETQRNKGNFPGRFSGRQFSNSRSEMNVSTLELGDSALYLCASSTLGQDGKLFFGSGTQLSVL.

In its sample, this clonotype was seen a few times. V and J are TRBV14 and TRBJ1-2, with TRBD1 as a possible D gene (6 bases). V was shortened by 0 bases and J by 5 bases, with 13 bases between the two germline ends. The CDR3 extends over 15 amino acids. Germline V gives CDR1 SGHDN, CDR2 FVKESK. CDR3: CASSQEIGTPYGYTF. The DNA for the CDR3 is TGTGCCAGCAGCCAAGAAATAGGGACACCATATGGCTACACCTTC.

The chain couples TRBV12-3 or TRBV12-4 to TRBJ2-1; D unclear. CDR3 size: 15 residues. Trimming took off 7 bases at V and 9 bases at J, with 22 bases between the two ends. CDR3 loop: CASKQGWLGRAEQFF. The CDR3 region has the DNA TGTGCCAGCAAACAAGGGTGGCTGGGTCGGGCTGAGCAGTTCTTC.

The V and J genes are TRBV5-1 and TRBJ1-3, with 12 bases identical to TRBD1. Trimming removed 5 bases from V and 3 bases from J; junction bases left unmatched: 9. Germline assignment: CDR1 SGHRS and CDR2 YFSETQ. The CDR3 contains 17 residues. CDR3 DNA sequence: TGCGCCAGCAGAGAAACCGGGACAGGGGGCGATGGAAACACCATATATTTT. Translation gives CASRETGTGGDGNTIYF. The complete variable domain, with remaining parts taken from reference TRBV5-1 and TRBJ1-3, reads KAGVTQTPRYLIKTRGQQVTLSCSPISGHRSVSWYQQTPGQGLQFLFEYFSETQRNKGNFPGRFSGRQFSNSRSEMNVSTLELGDSALYLCASRETGTGGDGNTIYFGEGSWLTVV.

This clonotype occurred a few times. The V gene is TRBV12-3 or TRBV12-4, the J gene TRBJ1-5; tentatively, D is TRBD1 (6 bases). This CDR3 spans 15 amino acids. The V end was cut by 5 bases, the J end by 3 bases, with 14 bases between. DNA of the CDR3: TGTGCCAGCAGTCGGACAGCCACCTCCAATCAGCCCCAGCATTTT. It codes for CASSRTATSNQPQHF.

This chain connects TRBV20-1 to TRBJ2-3, with D maybe TRBD1 (5 bases). Germline V gene sequence: CDR1 DFQATT, CDR2 SNEGSKA (reference sequence). The CDR3 loop spans 12 amino acids. The V gene lost 3 bases and the J gene lost 3 bases, with 7 bases spanning the gap. The CDR3 sequence: CSASQGTDTQYF. The CDR3 DNA reads TGCAGTGCTAGCCAGGGAACAGATACGCAGTATTTT.

The chain couples TRBV24-1 to TRBJ2-3, with a possible D match to TRBD2 (6 bases). This CDR3 spans 13 amino acids. Germline V gene lookup returns CDR1 KGHDR and CDR2 SFDVKD. V lost 10 bases to trimming and J lost 1 base, with 11 bases between them. DNA for the CDR3: TGTGCCACACGGGGGTACGGCACAGATACGCAGTATTTT. It encodes CATRGYGTDTQYF.

This sequence joins TRBV7-3 and TRBJ2-3; D remains ambiguous. Germline V gene sequence: CDR1 SGHTA, CDR2 FQGTGA. The CDR3 length is 14 residues. V shed 5 bases and J shed 5 bases, with 14 bases lying between them. The CDR3 loop reads CASSQLGWGDTQYF. The CDR3 coding sequence is TGTGCCAGCAGCCAGCTAGGGTGGGGAGATACGCAGTATTTT.

This chain connects TRBV7-9 to TRBJ2-5; 8 nucleotides match TRBD2. The germline V gene encodes CDR1 SEHNR and CDR2 FQNEAQ (reference sequence). CDR3 length: 15 residues. Trimming took 3 bases from V and 3 from J; bases not matched to a gene: 6. This CDR3 is CASSFVTGGKETQYF. CDR3 coding DNA: TGTGCCAGCAGCTTCGTAACGGGGGGGAAAGAGACCCAGTACTTC.

Of note for this clonotype: A much larger clonotype is one base distant, so this may be a read error. The CDR3 does not close with the conserved phenylalanine or tryptophan, likely indicating a read error. The chain carries TRBV2 and TRBJ2-1, with TRBD2 identical over 9 bases. CDR1 is SNHLY and CDR2 is FYNNEI in the germline V gene. CDR3 size: 13 residues. The trim removed 10 bases at V and 8 bases at J, leaving 9 bases unmatched. Here the CDR3 reads CAKVGTSPHEQFS. The CDR3 bases are TGTGCCAAAGTGGGGACTAGCCCCCATGAGCAGTTCTCC.

This clonotype appeared a few times. The V gene is TRBV7-9, the J gene TRBJ2-5; maybe TRBD2 (6 bases). The CDR3 length is 14 residues. Germline loops: CDR1 SEHNR, CDR2 FQNEAQ (reference sequence). The germline V and J ends were trimmed by 5 bases and 5 bases, with 15 bases remaining between them. CDR3 in amino acids: CASSQDYLVETQYF. For the CDR3, the DNA is TGTGCCAGCAGCCAGGACTACTTGGTGGAGACCCAGTACTTC. Filled out from reference TRBV7-9 and TRBJ2-5, the complete variable domain reads DTGVSQNPRHKITKRGQNVTFRCDPISEHNRLYWYRQTLGQGPEFLTYFQNEAQLEKSRLLSDRFSAERPKGSFSTLEIQRTEQGDSAMYLCASSQDYLVETQYFGPGTRLLVL.

This clonotype was seen a few times. This rearrangement joins TRBV12-3 or TRBV12-4 to TRBJ1-3; perhaps TRBD1 as D (5 bases). This CDR3 spans 14 amino acids. The V end lost 8 bases, the J end lost 0 bases, and 11 bases lay between the germline ends. CDR3 bases: TGTGCCAGCCGGACGGACACCTCTGGAAACACCATATATTTT. Translating it yields CASRTDTSGNTIYF.

This clonotype was picked up many times. The chain has TRBV20-1 and TRBJ2-5, with D tentatively TRBD1 (6 bases). CDR1 DFQATT and CDR2 SNEGSKA come from the germline V gene (reference sequence). V dropped 2 bases and J dropped 6 bases, with 13 bases sitting between them. This CDR3 has 13 residues. The CDR3 protein is CSARPGHVKTQYF. The DNA for the CDR3 is TGCAGTGCTAGACCGGGACATGTGAAGACCCAGTACTTC.

The chain recombines TRBV3-1 with TRBJ1-6; D call uncertain. Germline V gene lookup returns CDR1 LGHDT and CDR2 YNNKEL (reference sequence). This CDR3 region has 17 residues. Trimming took 2 bases from V and 0 from J, leaving 11 bases between them. CDR3 coding DNA: TGTGCCAGCAGCCAATTTGAGACATTCTCCTATAATTCACCCCTCCACTTT. Translated: CASSQFETFSYNSPLHF.

This clonotype was seen a few times. The V and J genes are TRBV6-1 and TRBJ1-2; D unclear. The CDR3 is 15 amino acids. Trimming stripped 0 bases from V and 3 bases from J, with 11 bases between. The V gene's germline CDR1 is MNHNS and CDR2 SASEGT. CDR3 amino acids: CASSEASGRHYGYTF. For the CDR3, the DNA is TGTGCCAGCAGTGAAGCTTCGGGCAGACACTATGGCTACACCTTC.

The chain combines TRBV7-6 with TRBJ2-5; possibly TRBD1 for D (5 bases). The CDR3 covers 16 residues. Germline CDR1 and CDR2: SGHVS and FNYEAQ. Trimming cost V 3 bases and J 3 bases, with 17 bases left between them. CDR3 nucleotide sequence: TGTGCCAGCAGCTTGTGGTCGTGGCAGGGAAAAGAGACCCAGTACTTC. Translated: CASSLWSWQGKETQYF.

This rearrangement joins TRBV5-1 to TRBJ2-1; TRBD1 matches 12 bases. The CDR3 runs 18 residues. Germline values: CDR1 SGHRS, CDR2 YFSETQ. The trim removed 2 bases at V and 6 bases at J, leaving 12 bases unmatched. CDR3 amino acids: CASSFWGPGTGGFNEQFF. CDR3 nucleotide sequence: TGCGCCAGCAGCTTTTGGGGCCCCGGGACAGGGGGCTTCAATGAGCAGTTCTTC. Combining the CDR3 with reference TRBV5-1 and TRBJ2-1 gives the whole variable domain KAGVTQTPRYLIKTRGQQVTLSCSPISGHRSVSWYQQTPGQGLQFLFEYFSETQRNKGNFPGRFSGRQFSNSRSEMNVSTLELGDSALYLCASSFWGPGTGGFNEQFFGPGTRLTVL.

The DNA of the CDR3 is TGTGCCAGCAGCTCAGCGACCCGGGGGGACGGCGAGACCCAGTACTTC. Translated, it gives CASSSATRGDGETQYF. The rearrangement joins TRBV7-9 to TRBJ2-5; TRBD2 matches 7 bases. The CDR3 has 16 residues. Trimming at V came to 4 bases and at J to 5 bases, leaving 13 bases not matched to a gene. Germline V gene data show CDR1 as SEHNR and CDR2 as FQNEAQ (reference sequence).

V is TRBV19 and J is TRBJ2-2; tentatively, D is TRBD1 (6 bases). Germline CDR1 is LNHDA and CDR2 is SQIVND (reference sequence). The CDR3 runs to 18 residues. V was cut by 3 bases and J by 2 bases, with 19 bases left in between. The CDR3 nucleotides are TGTGCCAGTAGTATCCGACTATATGAAGGGGGAAACACCGGGGAGCTGTTTTTT. Translated, it gives CASSIRLYEGGNTGELFF.

This clonotype was counted at least ten times. The chain couples TRBV6-2 or TRBV6-3 to TRBJ1-1; the match to TRBD1 covers 7 bases. This CDR3 region has 16 residues. CDR1 MNHEY and CDR2 SVGEGT come from the germline V gene. The V gene end was trimmed by 4 bases and the J gene end by 2 bases; junction bases not matched to a gene: 10. For the CDR3, the DNA is TGTGCCAGCAGTTCGATATGGACAGGAGGTAACACTGAAGCTTTCTTT. Its protein product is CASSSIWTGGNTEAFF.